The 9 T cell receptor beta chains listed next were all sequenced from one sample in a study of cytomegalovirus exposure and HLA in healthy donors. The method was immunoSEQ multiplex PCR; TCRdb's version includes in-frame clones alone and lacks a portion of them. The table has some 240,000 clones, more than 75% seen once. Sequencing used PBMCs. The receptor set was obtained from a woman in her twenties or thirties in good health and CMV-seropositive.

The CDR3 spells CASSLIQAGGPEDTQYF. In nucleotides, the CDR3 is TGTGCCAGCTCACTAATTCAAGCGGGAGGGCCCGAAGATACGCAGTATTTT. V gene TRBV18 combines with J gene TRBJ2-3; 10 nucleotides agree with TRBD2. CDR3 length equals 17 residues. J was trimmed by 5 bases and V by 4 bases; bases with no gene match: 12. Germline values: CDR1 KGHSH, CDR2 LQKENI.

This clone was picked up one time. This chain connects TRBV11-3 to TRBJ2-3; D is unclear. Trimming cost V 1 base and J 8 bases, with 16 bases left between them. Germline lookup yields CDR1 SGHNT and CDR2 YENEEA. The length of the CDR3 is 15 residues. The CDR3 DNA reads as TGTGCCAGCAGCTTAGTGGCTTTCCGAAGTGCTACGCAGTATTTT. Protein sequence: CASSLVAFRSATQYF.

The chain uses TRBV5-4 and TRBJ2-7, with a weak D call TRBD2 (5 bases). With 3 bases removed from V and 4 bases from J, the gap between germline ends came to 11 bases. The CDR3 is 13 amino acids. Germline V lookup: CDR1 SGHNT, CDR2 YYREEE (reference sequence). CDR3 DNA: TGTGCCAGCAGCTCCCGGACGGGGTACGAGCAGTACTTC. Residues: CASSSRTGYEQYF.

This chain joins TRBV15 and TRBJ2-7; D may be TRBD2 (6 bases). The V and J ends lost 3 bases and 3 bases respectively, with 15 bases between them. Germline V CDR1 and CDR2: LNHNV, YYDKDF (reference sequence). The CDR3 runs to 15 residues. The CDR3 loop is CATSSPRGSRYEQYF. The CDR3 DNA is TGTGCCACCAGCAGTCCCCGGGGGAGCCGCTACGAGCAGTACTTC.

The V call is TRBV16, the J call TRBJ1-1; maybe TRBD1 (5 bases). Trimming took off 4 bases at V and 4 bases at J, with 13 bases between the two ends. In germline, CDR1 is KGHSY, CDR2 FQNENV. The CDR3 is made up of 14 amino acids. The chain's CDR3 is CASSPTREGTEAFF. The CDR3 bases are TGTGCCAGCAGCCCCACCAGGGAGGGCACTGAAGCTTTCTTT.

The genes are TRBV19 and TRBJ2-2, with D maybe TRBD2 (5 bases). The length of the CDR3 is 17 residues. Germline assignment: CDR1 LNHDA and CDR2 SQIVND (reference sequence). V was clipped by 4 bases and J by 0 bases, with 15 bases between them. CDR3 nucleotides: TGTGCCAGTAGTAACGGGGTGGTGGGGACGAACACCGGGGAGCTGTTTTTT. The encoded protein is CASSNGVVGTNTGELFF.

V usage is TRBV28 and J usage is TRBJ1-2; D perhaps matches TRBD1 (6 bases). Trimming took off 5 bases at V and 7 bases at J, with 23 bases between the two ends. Per the germline V gene, CDR1 is MDHEN and CDR2 is SYDVKM. The CDR3 length is 16 residues. The CDR3 nucleotides are TGTGCCAGCAGTCGAGCCGGACAGCACGCTTCTGGTGGCTACACCTTC. It yields the protein CASSRAGQHASGGYTF.

The J gene is TRBJ2-7, the V gene TRBV5-6; 10 bases line up with TRBD2. Per germline, CDR1 SGHDT and CDR2 YYEEEE. Trimming removed 4 bases from V and 3 bases from J; junction bases left unmatched: 4. The length of the CDR3 is 14 residues. The CDR3 nucleotides are TGTGCCAGCAGCAGAGGACTAGCGGACTACGAGCAGTACTTC. Amino acid sequence: CASSRGLADYEQYF.

The chain couples TRBV28 to TRBJ1-1; a weak D match, TRBD1 (5 bases). CDR3 length: 14 amino acids. CDR1 is MDHEN, CDR2 SYDVKM, per germline. Trimming took off 7 bases at V and 1 base at J, with 13 bases between the two ends. CDR3 amino acids: CASNIWGGNTEAFF. The DNA for the CDR3 is TGTGCCAGCAACATCTGGGGGGGGAACACTGAAGCTTTCTTT.